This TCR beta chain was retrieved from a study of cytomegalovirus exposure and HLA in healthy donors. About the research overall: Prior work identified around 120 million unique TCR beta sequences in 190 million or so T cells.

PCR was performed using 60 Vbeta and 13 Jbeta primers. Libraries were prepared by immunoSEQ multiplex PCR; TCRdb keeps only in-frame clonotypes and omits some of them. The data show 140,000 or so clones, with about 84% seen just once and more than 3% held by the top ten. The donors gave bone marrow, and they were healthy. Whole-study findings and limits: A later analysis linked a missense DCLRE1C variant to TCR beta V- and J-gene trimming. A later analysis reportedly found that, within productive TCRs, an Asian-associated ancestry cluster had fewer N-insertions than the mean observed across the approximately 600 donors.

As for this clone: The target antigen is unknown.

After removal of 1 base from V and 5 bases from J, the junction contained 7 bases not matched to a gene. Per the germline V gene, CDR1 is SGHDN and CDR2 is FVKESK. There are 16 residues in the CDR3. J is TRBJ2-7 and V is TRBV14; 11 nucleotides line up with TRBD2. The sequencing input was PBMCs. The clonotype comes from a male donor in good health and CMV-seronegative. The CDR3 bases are TGTGCCAGCAGCCAAGGTCCGTCTAGCGGGAGGAACGAGCAGTACTTC. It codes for CASSQGPSSGRNEQYF.